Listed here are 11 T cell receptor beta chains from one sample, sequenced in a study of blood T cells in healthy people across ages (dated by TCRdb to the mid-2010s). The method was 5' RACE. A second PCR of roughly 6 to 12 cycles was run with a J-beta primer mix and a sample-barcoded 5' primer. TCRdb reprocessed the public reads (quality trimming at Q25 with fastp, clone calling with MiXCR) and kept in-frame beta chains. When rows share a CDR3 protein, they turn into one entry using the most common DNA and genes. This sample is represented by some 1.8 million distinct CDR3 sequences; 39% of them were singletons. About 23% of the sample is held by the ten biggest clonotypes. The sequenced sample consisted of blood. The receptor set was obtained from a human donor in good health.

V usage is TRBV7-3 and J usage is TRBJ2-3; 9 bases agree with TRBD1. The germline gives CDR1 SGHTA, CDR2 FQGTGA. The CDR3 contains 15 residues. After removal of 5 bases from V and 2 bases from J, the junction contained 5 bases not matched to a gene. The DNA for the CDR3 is TGTGCCAGCAGCGGGACAGGGTCCCTCACAGATACGCAGTATTTT. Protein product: CASSGTGSLTDTQYF.

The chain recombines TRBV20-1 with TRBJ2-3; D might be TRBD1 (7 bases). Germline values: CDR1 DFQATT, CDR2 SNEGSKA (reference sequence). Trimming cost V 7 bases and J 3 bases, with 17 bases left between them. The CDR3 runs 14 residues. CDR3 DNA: TGCAGTGGGACGGGGGAACAGGGGACAGATACGCAGTATTTT. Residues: CSGTGEQGTDTQYF.

The CDR3 DNA is TGCGCCAGCAGCTCAGGGGTTTATGACTATGGCTACACCTTC. This sequence encodes CASSSGVYDYGYTF. V gene TRBV5-1 combines with J gene TRBJ1-2, with D possibly TRBD1 on 6 matching bases. V was pared by 3 bases and J by 3 bases, with 12 bases between. Germline loops: CDR1 SGHRS, CDR2 YFSETQ. The CDR3 is made up of 14 amino acids.

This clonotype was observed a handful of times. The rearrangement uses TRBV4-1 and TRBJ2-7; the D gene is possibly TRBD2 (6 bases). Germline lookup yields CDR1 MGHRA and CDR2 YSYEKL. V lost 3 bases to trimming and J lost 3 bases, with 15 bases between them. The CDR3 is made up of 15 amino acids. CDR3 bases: TGCGCCAGCAGCCATACCGGGACTCCAGACTACGAGCAGTACTTC. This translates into CASSHTGTPDYEQYF.

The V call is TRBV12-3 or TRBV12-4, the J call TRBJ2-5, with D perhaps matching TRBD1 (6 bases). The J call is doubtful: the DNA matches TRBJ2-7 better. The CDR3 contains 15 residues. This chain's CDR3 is CASSHAGAIAREQYF. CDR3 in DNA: TGTGCCAGCAGTCATGCAGGGGCGATTGCTCGCGAGCAGTACTTC.

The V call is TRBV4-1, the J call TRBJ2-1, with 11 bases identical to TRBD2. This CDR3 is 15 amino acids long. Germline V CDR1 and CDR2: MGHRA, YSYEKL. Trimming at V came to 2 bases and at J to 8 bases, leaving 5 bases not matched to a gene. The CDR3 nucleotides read TGCGCCAGCAGCCAACTAGCGGGGGGTTATGATGAGCAGTTCTTC. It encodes CASSQLAGGYDEQFF.

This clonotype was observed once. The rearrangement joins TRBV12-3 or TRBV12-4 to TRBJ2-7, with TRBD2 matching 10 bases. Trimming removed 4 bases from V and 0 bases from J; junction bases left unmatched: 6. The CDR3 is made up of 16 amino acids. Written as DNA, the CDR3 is TGTGCCAGCAGTTACAGAGCGGGGGGGTCCTCCTACGAGCAGTACTTC. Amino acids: CASSYRAGGSSYEQYF.

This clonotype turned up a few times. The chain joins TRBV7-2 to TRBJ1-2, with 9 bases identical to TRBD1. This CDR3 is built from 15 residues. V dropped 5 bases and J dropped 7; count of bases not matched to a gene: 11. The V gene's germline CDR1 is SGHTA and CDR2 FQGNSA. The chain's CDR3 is CASSIQTGGAAGYTF. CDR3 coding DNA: TGTGCCAGCAGCATCCAAACAGGGGGCGCTGCTGGCTACACCTTC.

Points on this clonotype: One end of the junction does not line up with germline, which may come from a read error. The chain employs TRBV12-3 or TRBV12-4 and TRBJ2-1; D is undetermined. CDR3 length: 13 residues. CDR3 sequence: CASSLALANEQFF. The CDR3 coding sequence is TGTGCCAGCAGCTTAGCATTAGCTAATGAGCAGTTCTTC.

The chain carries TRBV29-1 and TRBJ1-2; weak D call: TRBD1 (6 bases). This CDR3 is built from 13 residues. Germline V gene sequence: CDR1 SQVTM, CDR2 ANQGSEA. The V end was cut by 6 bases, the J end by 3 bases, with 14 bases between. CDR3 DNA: TGCAGCGTCAAACCAGGGGCGGACTATGGCTACACCTTC. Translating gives CSVKPGADYGYTF.

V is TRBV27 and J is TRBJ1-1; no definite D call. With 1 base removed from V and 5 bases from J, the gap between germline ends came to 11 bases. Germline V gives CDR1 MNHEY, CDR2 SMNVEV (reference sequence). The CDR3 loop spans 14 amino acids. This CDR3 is CASSLLNRGTEAFF. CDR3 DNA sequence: TGTGCCAGCAGTTTATTGAACAGAGGAACTGAAGCTTTCTTT.